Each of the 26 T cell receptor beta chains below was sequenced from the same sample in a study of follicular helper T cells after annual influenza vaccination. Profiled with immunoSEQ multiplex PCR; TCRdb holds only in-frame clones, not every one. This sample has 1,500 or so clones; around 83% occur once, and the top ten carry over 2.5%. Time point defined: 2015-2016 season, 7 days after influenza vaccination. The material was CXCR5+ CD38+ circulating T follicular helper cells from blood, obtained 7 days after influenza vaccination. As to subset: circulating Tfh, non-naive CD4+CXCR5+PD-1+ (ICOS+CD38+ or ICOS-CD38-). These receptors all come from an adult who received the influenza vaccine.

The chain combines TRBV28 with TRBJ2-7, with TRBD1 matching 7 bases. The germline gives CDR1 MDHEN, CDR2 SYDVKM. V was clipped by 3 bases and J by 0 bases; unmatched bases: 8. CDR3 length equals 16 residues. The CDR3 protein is CASSFLTRTGSYEQYF. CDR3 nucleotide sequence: TGTGCCAGCAGTTTCCTCACGAGGACAGGCTCCTACGAGCAGTACTTC.

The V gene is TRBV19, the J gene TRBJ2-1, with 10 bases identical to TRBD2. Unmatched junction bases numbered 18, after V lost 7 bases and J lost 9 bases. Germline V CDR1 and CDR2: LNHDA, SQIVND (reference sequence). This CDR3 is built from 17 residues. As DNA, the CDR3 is TGTGCCAGTAAGGGAGCTAGCGGGGGCCGCGCCAGGGGTGAGCAGTTCTTC. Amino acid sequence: CASKGASGGRARGEQFF.

The CDR3 coding sequence is TGTGCCAGCAGCTTAGTCGCAGGGTCCTACGAGCAGTACTTC. Translation: CASSLVAGSYEQYF. The V and J genes are TRBV7-2 and TRBJ2-7; D may be TRBD1 (5 bases). V shed 1 base and J shed 1 base, with 8 bases lying between them. The CDR3 totals 14 residues. Germline CDR1 reads SGHTA; CDR2 reads FQGNSA.

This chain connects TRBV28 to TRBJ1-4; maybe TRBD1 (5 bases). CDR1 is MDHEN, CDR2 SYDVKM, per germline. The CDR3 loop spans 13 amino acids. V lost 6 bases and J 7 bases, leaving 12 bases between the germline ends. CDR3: CASRTWGGEKLFF. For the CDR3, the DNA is TGTGCCAGCAGAACTTGGGGGGGTGAAAAACTGTTTTTT.

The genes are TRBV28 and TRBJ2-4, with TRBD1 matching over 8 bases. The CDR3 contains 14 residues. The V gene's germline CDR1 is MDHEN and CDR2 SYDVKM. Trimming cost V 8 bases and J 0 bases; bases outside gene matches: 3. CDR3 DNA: TGTGCCAGCGAGACAGGGGTAGCCAAAAACATTCAGTACTTC. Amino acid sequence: CASETGVAKNIQYF.

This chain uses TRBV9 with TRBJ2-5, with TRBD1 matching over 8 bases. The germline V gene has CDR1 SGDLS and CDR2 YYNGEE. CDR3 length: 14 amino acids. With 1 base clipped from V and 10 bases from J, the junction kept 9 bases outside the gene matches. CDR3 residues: CASSVQGASRDQYF. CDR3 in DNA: TGTGCCAGCAGCGTACAGGGGGCCTCAAGAGACCAGTACTTC.

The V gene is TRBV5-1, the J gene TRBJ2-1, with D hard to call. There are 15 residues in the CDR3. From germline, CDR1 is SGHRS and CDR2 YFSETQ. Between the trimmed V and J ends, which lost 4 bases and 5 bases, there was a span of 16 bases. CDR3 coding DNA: TGCGCCAGCAGCCTCTGGCTTCCCCAACACAATGAGCAGTTCTTC. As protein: CASSLWLPQHNEQFF. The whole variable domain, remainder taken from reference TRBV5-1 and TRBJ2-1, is KAGVTQTPRYLIKTRGQQVTLSCSPISGHRSVSWYQQTPGQGLQFLFEYFSETQRNKGNFPGRFSGRQFSNSRSEMNVSTLELGDSALYLCASSLWLPQHNEQFFGPGTRLTVL.

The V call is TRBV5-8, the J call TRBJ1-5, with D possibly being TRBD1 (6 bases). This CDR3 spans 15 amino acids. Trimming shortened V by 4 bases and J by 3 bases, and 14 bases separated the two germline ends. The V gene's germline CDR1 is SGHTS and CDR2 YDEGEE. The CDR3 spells CASSPGAGTNQPQHF. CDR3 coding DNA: TGTGCCAGCAGCCCGGGGGCGGGAACCAATCAGCCCCAGCATTTT.

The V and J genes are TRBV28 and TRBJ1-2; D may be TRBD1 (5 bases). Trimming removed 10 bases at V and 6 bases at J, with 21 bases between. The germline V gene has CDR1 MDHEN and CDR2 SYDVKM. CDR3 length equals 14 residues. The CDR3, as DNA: TGTGCCACCTCTGGGGGAACCCATACAAATGGCTACACCTTC. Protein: CATSGGTHTNGYTF.

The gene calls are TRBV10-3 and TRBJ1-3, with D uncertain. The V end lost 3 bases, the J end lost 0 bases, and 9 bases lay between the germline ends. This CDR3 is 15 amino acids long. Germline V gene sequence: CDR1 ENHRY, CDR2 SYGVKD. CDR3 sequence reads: CAISDGPNSGNTIYF. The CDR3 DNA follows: TGTGCCATCAGTGACGGACCAAACTCTGGAAACACCATATATTTT.

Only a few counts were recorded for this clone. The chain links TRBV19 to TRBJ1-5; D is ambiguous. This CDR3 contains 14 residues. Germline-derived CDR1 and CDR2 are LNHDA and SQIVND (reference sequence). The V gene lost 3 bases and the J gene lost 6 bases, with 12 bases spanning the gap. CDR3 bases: TGTGCCAGTAGTATTGGAGGGAGGAGTCAGCCCCAGCATTTT. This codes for CASSIGGRSQPQHF.

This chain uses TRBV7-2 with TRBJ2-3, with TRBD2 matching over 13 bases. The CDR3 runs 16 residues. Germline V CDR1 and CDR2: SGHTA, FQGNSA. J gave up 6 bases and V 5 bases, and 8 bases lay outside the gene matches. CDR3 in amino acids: CASSAQLAGGLDTQYF. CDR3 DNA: TGTGCCAGCAGCGCGCAACTAGCGGGGGGGCTGGATACGCAGTATTTT.

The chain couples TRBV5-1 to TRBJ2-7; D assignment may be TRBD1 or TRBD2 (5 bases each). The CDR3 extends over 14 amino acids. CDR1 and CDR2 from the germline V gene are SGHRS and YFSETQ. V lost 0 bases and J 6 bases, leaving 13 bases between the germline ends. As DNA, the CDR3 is TGCGCCAGCAGCTTGGCGGGGCCCGCGGGCGAGCAGTACTTC. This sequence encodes CASSLAGPAGEQYF.

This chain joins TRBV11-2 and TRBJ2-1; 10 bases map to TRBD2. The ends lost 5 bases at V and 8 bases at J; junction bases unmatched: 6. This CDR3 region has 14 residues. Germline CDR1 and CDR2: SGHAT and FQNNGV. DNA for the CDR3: TGTGCCAGCAGCAGAGCGGGGGGGTTGGATGAGCAGTTCTTC. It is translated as CASSRAGGLDEQFF.

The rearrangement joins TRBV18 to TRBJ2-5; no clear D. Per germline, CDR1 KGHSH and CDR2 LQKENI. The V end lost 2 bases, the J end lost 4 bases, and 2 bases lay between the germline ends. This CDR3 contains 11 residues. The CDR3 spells CASSPGETQYF. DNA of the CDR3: TGTGCCAGCTCACCAGGAGAGACCCAGTACTTC.

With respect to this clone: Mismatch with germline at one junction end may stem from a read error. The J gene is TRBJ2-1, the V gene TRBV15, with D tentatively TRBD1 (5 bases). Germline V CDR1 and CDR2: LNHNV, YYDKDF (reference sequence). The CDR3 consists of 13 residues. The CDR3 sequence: CATSREQAFEKFF. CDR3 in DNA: TGTGCCACCAGCAGAGAACAGGCCTTTGAGAAGTTCTTC.

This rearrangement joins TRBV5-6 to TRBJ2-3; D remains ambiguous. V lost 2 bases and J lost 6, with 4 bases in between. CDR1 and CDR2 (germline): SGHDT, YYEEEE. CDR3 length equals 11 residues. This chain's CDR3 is CASSFGDTQYF. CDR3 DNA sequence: TGTGCCAGCAGCTTCGGGGATACGCAGTATTTT.

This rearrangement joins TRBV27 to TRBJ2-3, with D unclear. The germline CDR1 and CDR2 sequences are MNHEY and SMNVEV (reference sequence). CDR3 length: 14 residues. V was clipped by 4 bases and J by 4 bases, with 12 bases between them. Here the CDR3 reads CASSSRPSSDTQYF. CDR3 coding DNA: TGTGCCAGCAGTTCCAGACCGTCCTCAGATACGCAGTATTTT.

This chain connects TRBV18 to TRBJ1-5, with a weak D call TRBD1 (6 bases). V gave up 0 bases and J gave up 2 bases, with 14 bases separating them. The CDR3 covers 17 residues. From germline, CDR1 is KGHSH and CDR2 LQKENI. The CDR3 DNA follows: TGTGCCAGCTCACCACCGCGGGGGGCAGGAGGCAATCAGCCCCAGCATTTT. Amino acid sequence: CASSPPRGAGGNQPQHF.

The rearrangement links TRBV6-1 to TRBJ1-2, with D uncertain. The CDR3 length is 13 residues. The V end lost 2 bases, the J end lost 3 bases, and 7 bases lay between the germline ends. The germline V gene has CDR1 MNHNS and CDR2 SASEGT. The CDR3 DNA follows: TGTGCCAGCAGTGAAACTGGTTACTATGGCTACACCTTC. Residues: CASSETGYYGYTF.

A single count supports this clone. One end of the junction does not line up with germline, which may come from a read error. CDR3 in amino acids: CASSPIGSRTQYF. CDR3 DNA: TGTGCTAGCAGCCCCATTGGTAGCCGTACGCAGTATTTT. V and J are TRBV7-7 and TRBJ2-3, with D hard to call. There are 13 residues in the CDR3. CDR1 and CDR2 (germline): SSHAT, FNYEAQ (reference sequence).

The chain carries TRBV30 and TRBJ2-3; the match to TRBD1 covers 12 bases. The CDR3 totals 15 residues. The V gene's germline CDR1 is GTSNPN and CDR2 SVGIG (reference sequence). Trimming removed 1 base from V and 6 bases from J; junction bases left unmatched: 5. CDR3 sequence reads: CAWSAGQGAGDTQYF. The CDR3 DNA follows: TGTGCCTGGAGTGCGGGACAGGGGGCTGGGGATACGCAGTATTTT.

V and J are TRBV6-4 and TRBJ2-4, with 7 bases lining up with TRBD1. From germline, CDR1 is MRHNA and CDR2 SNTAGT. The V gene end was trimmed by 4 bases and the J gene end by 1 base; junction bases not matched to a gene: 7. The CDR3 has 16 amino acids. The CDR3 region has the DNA TGTGCCAGCAGTGGACAGGGTCAGAGGGCCAAAAACATTCAGTACTTC. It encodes CASSGQGQRAKNIQYF.

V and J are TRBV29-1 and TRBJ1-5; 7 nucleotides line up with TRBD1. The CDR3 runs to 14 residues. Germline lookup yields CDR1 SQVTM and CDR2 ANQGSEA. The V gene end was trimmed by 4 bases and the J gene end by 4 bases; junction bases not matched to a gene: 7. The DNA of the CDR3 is TGCAGCGTTGTAGGGTCAGGGGGGAATCAGCCCCAGCATTTT. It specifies CSVVGSGGNQPQHF.

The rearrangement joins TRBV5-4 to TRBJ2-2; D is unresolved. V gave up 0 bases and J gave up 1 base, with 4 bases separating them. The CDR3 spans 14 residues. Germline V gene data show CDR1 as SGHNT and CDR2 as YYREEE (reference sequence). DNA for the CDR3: TGTGCCAGCAGCTTGGAACTGAACACCGGGGAGCTGTTTTTT. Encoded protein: CASSLELNTGELFF.

The CDR3 protein is CASSQDQIWGGGANVLTF. The CDR3 DNA sequence: TGCGCCAGCAGCCAAGATCAAATATGGGGTGGCGGGGCCAACGTCCTGACTTTC. The V and J genes are TRBV4-3 and TRBJ2-6; D gene ambiguous. V lost 0 bases, J lost 4 bases, and 16 bases lay in between. The CDR3 sequence is 18 residues long. In germline, CDR1 is LGHNA, CDR2 YSLEER.